The 9 T cell receptor beta chains listed next were all sequenced from one sample in a study of blood T cell repertoires in COVID-19 (TCRdb year 2020). The library came from the immunoSEQ multiplex PCR assay. TCRdb retrieved this table from immuneACCESS and kept in-frame rearrangements only. Not all clones are present; in checked studies, unresolved V genes account for under half, and no reason is known for the remainder. The table for this sample lists some 330,000 clones; 80% to 90% of them were counted only once. Together, the top ten hold approximately 1.8% of the sample. The sequenced sample was PBMCs or T cells enriched from blood (not recorded which). The receptors were gathered from a man aged 35 to 55 in a cohort exposed to, infected with or recovered from COVID-19 (not recorded which).

The rearrangement uses TRBV28 and TRBJ2-2; a possible D gene is TRBD2 (5 bases). Trimming removed 6 bases at V and 1 base at J, with 15 bases between. This CDR3 spans 16 amino acids. Germline CDR1 reads MDHEN; CDR2 reads SYDVKM. CDR3 sequence reads: CASREGHRGNTGELFF. The CDR3 coding sequence is TGTGCCAGCAGGGAAGGGCATCGGGGGAACACCGGGGAGCTGTTTTTT.

V gene TRBV6-5 combines with J gene TRBJ1-3, with D unresolved. Trimming left V 5 bases short and J 0 bases short, with 5 bases between. Per the germline V gene, CDR1 is MNHEY and CDR2 is SVGAGI. The CDR3 contains 13 residues. CDR3 residues: CASSPNSGNTIYF. CDR3 nucleotides: TGTGCCAGCAGTCCCAACTCTGGAAACACCATATATTTT.

The chain couples TRBV6-5 to TRBJ2-7; no clear D. The CDR3 sequence is 13 residues long. Trimming took off 5 bases at V and 1 base at J, with 9 bases between the two ends. Germline V CDR1 and CDR2: MNHEY, SVGAGI. The CDR3 region is CASSLGSSYEQYF. The CDR3 DNA is TGTGCCAGCAGTCTCGGGTCTTCCTACGAGCAGTACTTC.

CDR3 DNA sequence: TGCAGTGCTAGTAGGGGACTAGCGAACAATGAGCAGTTCTTC. Its translation is CSASRGLANNEQFF. The chain carries TRBV20-1 and TRBJ2-1, with 10 nucleotides matching TRBD2. V dropped 3 bases and J dropped 5; count of bases not matched to a gene: 4. The CDR3 spans 14 residues. Germline lookup yields CDR1 DFQATT and CDR2 SNEGSKA (reference sequence).

The rearrangement uses TRBV12-5 and TRBJ1-1; D is unclear. The CDR3 is 14 amino acids. V lost 0 bases and J lost 5, with 10 bases in between. The germline gives CDR1 LGHNT, CDR2 FRNRAP. The DNA for the CDR3 is TGTGCTAGTGGTTTGGTTCCAGTCTTTACTGAAGCTTTCTTT. Encoded protein: CASGLVPVFTEAFF.

The rearrangement links TRBV11-2 to TRBJ2-5; 10 bases line up with TRBD2. The CDR3 is 18 residues long. The J segment lost 4 bases and the V segment lost 6 bases, leaving 17 bases of the junction unmatched. Germline V gives CDR1 SGHAT, CDR2 FQNNGV. In DNA form, the CDR3 reads TGTGCCAGCAGATCCCAGGTGGGACTAGCGCAGGATGGAGAGACCCAGTACTTC. Translating gives CASRSQVGLAQDGETQYF.

This chain links TRBV30 with TRBJ2-7; 8 nucleotides agree with TRBD2. Germline lookup yields CDR1 GTSNPN and CDR2 SVGIG (reference sequence). Trimming at V came to 3 bases and at J to 3 bases, leaving 10 bases not matched to a gene. The CDR3 is 15 amino acids. The CDR3 protein is CAWRRVGLGLYEQYF. CDR3 nucleotides: TGTGCCTGGAGAAGGGTGGGACTAGGACTCTACGAGCAGTACTTC.

The chain joins TRBV5-4 to TRBJ1-1; 7 nucleotides match TRBD1. The CDR3 is 16 residues long. V lost 4 bases and J lost 1; bases outside the gene matches: 10. Germline V gene lookup returns CDR1 SGHNT and CDR2 YYREEE (reference sequence). CDR3 sequence: CASSPPGGRANTEAFF. CDR3 coding DNA: TGTGCCAGCAGCCCGCCAGGGGGGCGCGCGAACACTGAAGCTTTCTTT.

The chain has TRBV7-9 and TRBJ2-1; D is unresolved. This CDR3 region has 13 residues. CDR1 is SEHNR, CDR2 FQNEAQ, per germline (reference sequence). V was pared by 2 bases and J by 6 bases, with 8 bases between. The CDR3 spells CASSLTSFNEQFF. For the CDR3, the DNA is TGTGCCAGCAGCTTAACCAGTTTCAATGAGCAGTTCTTC.